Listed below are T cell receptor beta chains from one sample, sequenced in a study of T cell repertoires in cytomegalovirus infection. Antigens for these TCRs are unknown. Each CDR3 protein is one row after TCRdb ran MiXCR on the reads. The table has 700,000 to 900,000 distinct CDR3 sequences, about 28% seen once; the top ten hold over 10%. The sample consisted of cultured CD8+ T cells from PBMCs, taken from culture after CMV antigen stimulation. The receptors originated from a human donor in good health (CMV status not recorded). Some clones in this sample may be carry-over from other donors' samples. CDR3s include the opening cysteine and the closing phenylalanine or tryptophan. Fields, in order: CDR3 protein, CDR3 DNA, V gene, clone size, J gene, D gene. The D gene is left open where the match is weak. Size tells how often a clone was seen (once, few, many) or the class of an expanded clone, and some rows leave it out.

CDR3aa: CASSWGPAGTGLQETQYF
CDR3nt: TGTGCCAGCAGTTGGGGACCCGCCGGGACAGGGCTCCAAGAGACCCAGTACTTC
v_gene: TRBV6-5
abundance: few
j_gene: TRBJ2-5
d_gene: TRBD1

CDR3aa: CASSESPTYNEQFF
CDR3nt: TGCGCCAGCAGTGAGAGCCCGACCTACAATGAGCAGTTCTTC
v_gene: TRBV10-2
abundance: .
j_gene: TRBJ2-1
d_gene: .

CDR3aa: CASSPPSDEQFF
CDR3nt: TGTGCCAGTAGTCCCCCCTCCGATGAGCAGTTCTTC
v_gene: TRBV19
abundance: .
j_gene: TRBJ2-1
d_gene: .

CDR3aa: CASRMGHEDTIYF
CDR3nt: TGTGCCAGCAGAATGGGACACGAGGACACCATATATTTT
v_gene: TRBV7-2
abundance: .
j_gene: TRBJ1-3
d_gene: .

CDR3aa: CASSQDGPGEDTEAFF
CDR3nt: TGTGCCAGCAGCCAAGATGGGCCAGGGGAGGACACTGAAGCTTTCTTT
v_gene: TRBV3-1
abundance: few
j_gene: TRBJ1-1
d_gene: .

CDR3aa: CASSSVGGIYNEQFF
CDR3nt: TGTGCCAGCAGCTCCGTGGGGGGGATCTACAATGAGCAGTTCTTC
v_gene: TRBV7-4
abundance: .
j_gene: TRBJ2-1
d_gene: TRBD2

CDR3aa: CASSWGVGTGELFF
CDR3nt: TGTGCCAGCAGCTGGGGGGTTGGCACCGGGGAGCTGTTTTTT
v_gene: TRBV27
abundance: .
j_gene: TRBJ2-2
d_gene: .

CDR3aa: CATSRDLGQSPLHF
CDR3nt: TGTGCCACCAGCAGAGATCTCGGGCAATCACCCCTCCACTTT
v_gene: TRBV15
abundance: many
j_gene: TRBJ1-6
d_gene: .

CDR3aa: CASSRRDSSSYEQYF
CDR3nt: TGTGCCAGCAGTCGCCGGGACAGCAGCTCCTACGAGCAGTACTTC
v_gene: TRBV6-5
abundance: .
j_gene: TRBJ2-7
d_gene: TRBD1

CDR3aa: CASTSGQGYGYTF
CDR3nt: TGTGCCAGCACCTCGGGGCAGGGATACGGCTACACCTTC
v_gene: TRBV27
abundance: many
j_gene: TRBJ1-2
d_gene: .

CDR3aa: CASSPQGYTGELFF
CDR3nt: TGTGCCAGCAGCCCGCAGGGATACACCGGGGAGCTGTTTTTT
v_gene: TRBV7-2
abundance: few
j_gene: TRBJ2-2
d_gene: .

CDR3aa: CASSLVGYGLAGYNEQFF
CDR3nt: TGTGCCAGCAGCTTAGTGGGGTACGGACTAGCGGGCTACAATGAGCAGTTCTTC
v_gene: TRBV7-6
abundance: few
j_gene: TRBJ2-1
d_gene: TRBD2

CDR3aa: CAISVSDRRTKDYTF
CDR3nt: TGTGCCATCAGTGTCTCGGACCGTCGTACAAAAGACTACACCTTC
v_gene: TRBV10-3
abundance: few
j_gene: TRBJ1-2
d_gene: .

CDR3aa: CASSDPTGDNTGELFF
CDR3nt: TGTGCCAGCAGTGACCCTACAGGGGACAACACCGGGGAGCTGTTTTTT
v_gene: TRBV6-4
abundance: few
j_gene: TRBJ2-2
d_gene: TRBD1

CDR3aa: CASSATGDLQETQYF
CDR3nt: TGCGCCAGCAGCGCGACGGGGGACCTCCAAGAGACCCAGTACTTC
v_gene: TRBV4-1
abundance: few
j_gene: TRBJ2-5
d_gene: .

CDR3aa: CAIKRENTEAFF
CDR3nt: TGTGCCATCAAGAGGGAGAACACTGAAGCTTTCTTT
v_gene: TRBV10-3
abundance: .
j_gene: TRBJ1-1
d_gene: .

CDR3aa: CASSPGGEEAFF
CDR3nt: TGTGCCAGCAGCCCTGGTGGGGAAGAAGCTTTCTTT
v_gene: TRBV5-3
abundance: .
j_gene: TRBJ1-1
d_gene: .

CDR3aa: CASSLVGGDGYTF
CDR3nt: TGTGCCAGCAGCCTCGTAGGGGGCGATGGCTACACCTTC
v_gene: TRBV7-2
abundance: few
j_gene: TRBJ1-2
d_gene: TRBD1

CDR3aa: CASGAGTKGTEAFF
CDR3nt: TGTGCTAGTGGGGCGGGGACAAAGGGCACTGAAGCTTTCTTT
v_gene: TRBV12-5
abundance: .
j_gene: TRBJ1-1
d_gene: .

CDR3aa: CASSLEGTGGIGYEQYF
CDR3nt: TGTGCCAGCAGCCTAGAAGGGACAGGGGGCATAGGGTACGAGCAGTACTTC
v_gene: TRBV3-1
abundance: .
j_gene: TRBJ2-7
d_gene: TRBD1

CDR3aa: CASSQDRYANEQFF
CDR3nt: TGCGCCAGCAGCCAAGATCGATATGCAAATGAGCAGTTCTTC
v_gene: TRBV4-1
abundance: .
j_gene: TRBJ2-1
d_gene: .

CDR3aa: CASSDSRAGLAKNIQYF
CDR3nt: TGTGCCAGCAGTGACAGTAGGGCGGGGCTAGCCAAAAACATTCAGTACTTC
v_gene: TRBV6-1
abundance: few
j_gene: TRBJ2-4
d_gene: .

CDR3aa: CASSLLWGGSPPYNEQFF
CDR3nt: TGTGCCAGCAGCTTATTATGGGGGGGCAGCCCTCCCTACAATGAGCAGTTCTTC
v_gene: TRBV7-2
abundance: .
j_gene: TRBJ2-1
d_gene: .

CDR3aa: CASSSGGGYSPLHF
CDR3nt: TGTGCCAGCAGCTCCGGTGGAGGGTATTCACCCCTCCACTTT
v_gene: TRBV7-8
abundance: many
j_gene: TRBJ1-6
d_gene: .

CDR3aa: CASGDSGNTIYF
CDR3nt: TGTGCCAGCGGAGACTCTGGAAACACCATATATTTT
v_gene: TRBV11-2
abundance: .
j_gene: TRBJ1-3
d_gene: .

CDR3aa: CASSYSDRAEKLFF
CDR3nt: TGTGCCAGCAGTTACTCCGACAGGGCGGAAAAACTGTTTTTT
v_gene: TRBV6-5
abundance: .
j_gene: TRBJ1-4
d_gene: TRBD1

CDR3aa: CASRAPDYEQYF
CDR3nt: TGTGCCAGCCGGGCTCCGGATTACGAGCAGTACTTC
v_gene: TRBV27
abundance: .
j_gene: TRBJ2-7
d_gene: .

CDR3aa: CASSSIGGGQAITDTQYF
CDR3nt: TGTGCCAGCAGCTCGATAGGGGGGGGACAGGCAATCACAGATACGCAGTATTTT
v_gene: TRBV7-6
abundance: few
j_gene: TRBJ2-3
d_gene: .

CDR3aa: CASSSWGLGGSYNEQFF
CDR3nt: TGTGCCAGCAGCTCCTGGGGGCTAGGGGGCTCCTACAATGAGCAGTTCTTC
v_gene: TRBV7-2
abundance: few
j_gene: TRBJ2-1
d_gene: .

CDR3aa: CASSQGHGFYEQFF
CDR3nt: TGCGCCAGCAGCCAAGGGCACGGGTTCTATGAGCAGTTCTTC
v_gene: TRBV4-1
abundance: few
j_gene: TRBJ2-1
d_gene: .

CDR3aa: CASSLVGPMFQETQYF
CDR3nt: TGTGCCAGCAGCCTAGTGGGGCCTATGTTTCAAGAGACCCAGTACTTC
v_gene: TRBV7-6
abundance: .
j_gene: TRBJ2-5
d_gene: .

CDR3aa: CASDGRGVRAETQYF
CDR3nt: TGTGCCAGCGATGGGCGGGGGGTCCGAGCAGAGACCCAGTACTTC
v_gene: TRBV6-1
abundance: .
j_gene: TRBJ2-5
d_gene: TRBD2

CDR3aa: CASSQVLAGGAGELFF
CDR3nt: TGCGCCAGCAGCCAAGTCCTAGCGGGGGGTGCCGGGGAGCTGTTTTTT
v_gene: TRBV4-1
abundance: .
j_gene: TRBJ2-2
d_gene: TRBD2

CDR3aa: CASSQWTGNMPEAFF
CDR3nt: TGCGCCAGCAGCCAATGGACAGGGAATATGCCTGAAGCTTTCTTT
v_gene: TRBV4-1
abundance: .
j_gene: TRBJ1-1
d_gene: TRBD1

CDR3aa: CASSRPGLAGELFF
CDR3nt: TGCGCCAGCAGCCGTCCGGGGTTGGCCGGGGAGCTGTTTTTT
v_gene: TRBV4-3
abundance: .
j_gene: TRBJ2-2
d_gene: .

CDR3aa: CASIGLGVNEQFF
CDR3nt: TGTGCCAGCATCGGACTAGGTGTCAATGAGCAGTTCTTC
v_gene: TRBV28
abundance: .
j_gene: TRBJ2-1
d_gene: TRBD2

CDR3aa: CASSQYGYTF
CDR3nt: TGTGCCAGCAGTCAATATGGCTACACCTTC
v_gene: TRBV27
abundance: few
j_gene: TRBJ1-2
d_gene: .

CDR3aa: CASSQRSPQGGENIQYF
CDR3nt: TGCGCCAGCAGCCAAAGGAGCCCACAGGGTGGAGAAAACATTCAGTACTTC
v_gene: TRBV4-1
abundance: few
j_gene: TRBJ2-4
d_gene: .

CDR3aa: CASSARDRELDTQYF
CDR3nt: TGTGCCAGCAGCGCCCGAGACAGGGAGTTGGATACGCAGTATTTT
v_gene: TRBV7-9
abundance: few
j_gene: TRBJ2-3
d_gene: TRBD1

CDR3aa: CASRGGGMGSTRNEQFF
CDR3nt: TGTGCCAGTAGGGGTGGGGGTATGGGTAGCACCCGGAATGAGCAGTTCTTC
v_gene: TRBV19
abundance: .
j_gene: TRBJ2-1
d_gene: .

CDR3aa: CASSQDPGDYEQYF
CDR3nt: TGCGCCAGCAGCCAAGATCCCGGAGACTACGAGCAGTACTTC
v_gene: TRBV4-1
abundance: .
j_gene: TRBJ2-7
d_gene: .

CDR3aa: CASRTLAGGYGYTF
CDR3nt: TGTGCCAGCAGGACCCTGGCAGGGGGCTATGGCTACACCTTC
v_gene: TRBV6-2/TRBV6-3
abundance: once
j_gene: TRBJ1-2
d_gene: TRBD1

CDR3aa: CASSRAGPPSAEAFF
CDR3nt: TGCGCCAGCAGCCGAGCCGGGCCCCCGAGCGCTGAAGCTTTCTTT
v_gene: TRBV4-1
abundance: .
j_gene: TRBJ1-1
d_gene: .

CDR3aa: CATSRAGRSYGYTF
CDR3nt: TGTGCCACCAGCCGAGCGGGCAGGTCCTATGGCTACACCTTC
v_gene: TRBV15
abundance: .
j_gene: TRBJ1-2
d_gene: .

CDR3aa: CASSFGHSAFF
CDR3nt: TGTGCCAGCAGTTTCGGGCATTCGGCTTTCTTT
v_gene: TRBV27
abundance: .
j_gene: TRBJ1-1
d_gene: .

CDR3aa: CASSQRYQETQYF
CDR3nt: TGTGCCAGCAGTCAAAGGTACCAAGAGACCCAGTACTTC
v_gene: TRBV7-8
abundance: .
j_gene: TRBJ2-5
d_gene: .

CDR3aa: CASSSRSYEQYF
CDR3nt: TGTGCCAGCAGCTCCAGAAGCTACGAGCAGTACTTC
v_gene: TRBV7-9
abundance: few
j_gene: TRBJ2-7
d_gene: .

CDR3aa: CASSTLRTVSSYNEQFF
CDR3nt: TGCGCCAGCAGCACCCTTAGGACAGTGAGCTCCTACAATGAGCAGTTCTTC
v_gene: TRBV4-1
abundance: few
j_gene: TRBJ2-1
d_gene: .

CDR3aa: CASSQGSTNTEAFF
CDR3nt: TGCGCCAGCAGCCAAGGCAGTACAAACACTGAAGCTTTCTTT
v_gene: TRBV4-3
abundance: .
j_gene: TRBJ1-1
d_gene: .

CDR3aa: CAISDPAGGGNYGYTF
CDR3nt: TGTGCCATCAGTGATCCCGCCGGAGGGGGCAACTATGGCTACACCTTC
v_gene: TRBV10-3
abundance: .
j_gene: TRBJ1-2
d_gene: TRBD1

CDR3aa: CASSPRRSGETQYF
CDR3nt: TGTGCCAGCTCACCAAGGCGGTCCGGGGAGACCCAGTACTTC
v_gene: TRBV18
abundance: .
j_gene: TRBJ2-5
d_gene: .

CDR3aa: CASTGDTWREQYF
CDR3nt: TGCGCCAGCACAGGGGACACCTGGAGGGAGCAGTACTTC
v_gene: TRBV5-1
abundance: .
j_gene: TRBJ2-7
d_gene: .

CDR3aa: CASSQGEGRDYEQYF
CDR3nt: TGCGCCAGCAGCCAAGGAGAAGGCAGGGACTACGAGCAGTACTTC
v_gene: TRBV4-1
abundance: .
j_gene: TRBJ2-7
d_gene: .

CDR3aa: CAISESQLVKVGYTF
CDR3nt: TGTGCCATCAGTGAGTCACAGCTGGTCAAGGTTGGCTACACCTTC
v_gene: TRBV10-3
abundance: .
j_gene: TRBJ1-2
d_gene: .